The 30 T cell receptor beta chains below were found in one sample sequenced in a study of early stage breast cancer tumors. This table comes from immunoSEQ multiplex PCR, and its TCRdb copy is limited to in-frame clones, with some not included. The sample carries approximately 33,000 clones, roughly 80% recorded once. The sample consisted of blood. All receptors derive from a person aged 35-55 years with breast cancer.

J is TRBJ2-2 and V is TRBV9; 9 nucleotides agree with TRBD1. This CDR3 region has 16 residues. CDR1 and CDR2 from the germline V gene are SGDLS and YYNGEE. Trimming cost V 4 bases and J 4 bases; bases outside gene matches: 8. The DNA of the CDR3 is TGTGCCAGCAGCCGAACCGGGACAGGGATCACCGGGGAGCTGTTTTTT. Translated, it gives CASSRTGTGITGELFF.

This rearrangement joins TRBV5-6 to TRBJ2-7; D unresolved. The CDR3 is 14 residues long. Germline V gene data show CDR1 as SGHDT and CDR2 as YYEEEE. The V end was cut by 3 bases, the J end by 5 bases, with 15 bases between. The CDR3 bases are TGTGCCAGCAGCTATGACCAATTAGCTGACGAGCAGTACTTC. This sequence encodes CASSYDQLADEQYF.

This clone appeared a single time. The chain is built from TRBV30 and TRBJ1-1; 7 nucleotides align to TRBD1. V was clipped by 0 bases and J by 11 bases; unmatched bases: 9. The germline gives CDR1 GTSNPN, CDR2 SVGIG (reference sequence). This CDR3 spans 13 amino acids. The CDR3 protein is CAWSVRTRGYAFF. For the CDR3, the DNA is TGTGCCTGGAGTGTACGGACCAGGGGGTACGCTTTCTTT. Full variable domain (rest looked up from reference TRBV30 and TRBJ1-1): SQTIHQWPATLVQPVGSPLSLECTVEGTSNPNLYWYRQAAGRGLQLLFYSVGIGQISSEVPQNLSASRPQDRQFILSSKKLLLSDSGFYLCAWSVRTRGYAFFGQGTRLTVV.

This clone was observed a handful of times. The genes are TRBV18 and TRBJ2-3; 8 bases line up with TRBD1. This CDR3 is 15 amino acids long. V dropped 0 bases and J dropped 6; count of bases not matched to a gene: 5. Germline V gene sequence: CDR1 KGHSH, CDR2 LQKENI. As DNA, the CDR3 is TGTGCCAGCTCACCACCGCAGGGGGCCCGGGATACGCAGTATTTT. This codes for CASSPPQGARDTQYF.

The V gene is TRBV30, the J gene TRBJ2-2; TRBD2 matches 13 bases. The CDR3 contains 16 residues. Germline-derived CDR1 and CDR2 are GTSNPN and SVGIG (reference sequence). The V and J ends lost 5 bases and 6 bases, in that order; junction bases with no gene match: 9. CDR3 DNA sequence: TGTGCCTGGGAGCACGGACTAGCGGGAGTGTCCGGGGAGCTGTTTTTT. Translated: CAWEHGLAGVSGELFF.

CDR3 coding DNA: TGCGCCAGCAGCCCGACAGGGTGGGGGGTGAACACTGAAGCTTTCTTT. Amino acid sequence: CASSPTGWGVNTEAFF. The V and J genes are TRBV5-1 and TRBJ1-1; 7 bases align to TRBD1. The CDR3 is 16 residues long. V shed 4 bases and J 0 bases; nucleotides not matched to a gene: 9. Germline V gene lookup returns CDR1 SGHRS and CDR2 YFSETQ.

The J gene is TRBJ2-2, the V gene TRBV7-3; D may be TRBD1 or TRBD2 (5 bases each). The CDR3 runs 13 residues. Trimming left V 4 bases short and J 9 bases short, with 12 bases between. Germline assignment: CDR1 SGHTA and CDR2 FQGTGA. The CDR3 DNA sequence: TGTGCCAGCAGCTCCTTCGGGGCTCGGGAGCTGTTTTTT. Protein: CASSSFGARELFF.

The rearrangement links TRBV6-5 to TRBJ1-1; D ambiguous. The CDR3 sequence is 14 residues long. Germline CDR1 and CDR2: MNHEY and SVGAGI. V was shortened by 2 bases and J by 4 bases, with 11 bases between the two germline ends. The CDR3 bases are TGTGCCAGCAGTTACAGGTCGGAGGTCACTGAAGCTTTCTTT. It yields the protein CASSYRSEVTEAFF.

This clone was counted a single time. The V gene is TRBV4-3, the J gene TRBJ2-1; TRBD2 might be the D (6 bases). This CDR3 spans 18 amino acids. Trimming took 0 bases from V and 6 from J, leaving 21 bases between them. Germline-derived CDR1 and CDR2 are LGHNA and YSLEER. Here the CDR3 DNA reads TGCGCCAGCAGCCAAGATAGGGCTAGCGCCGGAGGGTTCAATGAGCAGTTCTTC. It is translated as CASSQDRASAGGFNEQFF.

The V gene is TRBV30, the J gene TRBJ2-1; 8 nucleotides line up with TRBD2. V lost 4 bases, J lost 8 bases, and 13 bases stayed unmatched. The CDR3 contains 15 residues. Germline-derived CDR1 and CDR2 are GTSNPN and SVGIG (reference sequence). The CDR3 region has the DNA TGTGCCTGGACCCGTCGGGGGGGCCCACTTTATGAGCAGTTCTTC. This sequence encodes CAWTRRGGPLYEQFF.

V gene TRBV10-3 combines with J gene TRBJ1-2; tentatively, D is TRBD1 (5 bases). CDR3 length: 13 amino acids. Germline CDR1 is ENHRY and CDR2 is SYGVKD. V dropped 6 bases and J dropped 7 bases, with 15 bases sitting between them. CDR3 residues: CAIRGESRGGYTF. The DNA for the CDR3 is TGTGCCATCAGGGGGGAGTCGAGGGGTGGCTACACCTTC.

In this sample, this clone turned up once. This rearrangement joins TRBV6-1 to TRBJ2-1; 11 nucleotides line up with TRBD1. Germline values: CDR1 MNHNS, CDR2 SASEGT. The CDR3 sequence is 16 residues long. V dropped 0 bases and J dropped 8; count of bases not matched to a gene: 6. CDR3 bases: TGTGCCAGCAGTGAAGCTTATGGACAGGGGGCCGATGAGCAGTTCTTC. Protein product: CASSEAYGQGADEQFF.

The V call is TRBV10-3, the J call TRBJ1-1; D is perhaps TRBD1 (5 bases). Between the trimmed V and J ends, which lost 5 bases and 5 bases, there was a span of 21 bases. CDR1 and CDR2 (germline): ENHRY, SYGVKD. The CDR3 contains 16 residues. The CDR3 nucleotides are TGTGCCATCAGTTTCGGGTCGGACACTGAACGGACTGAAGCTTTCTTT. Its protein is CAISFGSDTERTEAFF.

The genes are TRBV6-1 and TRBJ2-5, with a tentative D call TRBD2 (6 bases). Germline V gene data show CDR1 as MNHNS and CDR2 as SASEGT. The V end was cut by 8 bases, the J end by 2 bases, with 18 bases between. The CDR3 runs 15 residues. DNA of the CDR3: TGTGCCAGCGGGGACTCGCGGAATGGACAAGAGACCCAGTACTTC. Translating gives CASGDSRNGQETQYF.

This clone was detected only once. The chain uses TRBV19 and TRBJ1-5, with D hard to call. This CDR3 has 15 amino acids. The ends were cut back, 6 bases at V and 0 bases at J, with 12 bases in the middle. Per germline, CDR1 LNHDA and CDR2 SQIVND (reference sequence). The CDR3 DNA follows: TGTGCCAGTAGAGAACAAGATTATAGCAATCAGCCCCAGCATTTT. Translated, it gives CASREQDYSNQPQHF.

V gene TRBV7-3 combines with J gene TRBJ2-3, with 8 bases that match TRBD2. The CDR3 consists of 15 residues. With 5 bases clipped from V and 5 bases from J, the junction kept 9 bases outside the gene matches. Germline V gives CDR1 SGHTA, CDR2 FQGTGA. The CDR3 bases are TGTGCCAGCAGCCGAAGCGGGAGTTCGGGAGATACGCAGTATTTT. As protein: CASSRSGSSGDTQYF.

V and J are TRBV6-1 and TRBJ2-2, with D perhaps given as TRBD1 or TRBD2 (6 bases each). The V and J ends lost 6 bases and 5 bases respectively, with 13 bases between them. CDR3 length: 14 amino acids. CDR1 MNHNS and CDR2 SASEGT come from the germline V gene. The CDR3 here is CASRPTGRTGELFF. CDR3 DNA sequence: TGTGCCAGCAGACCTACAGGGAGGACCGGGGAGCTGTTTTTT.

The rearrangement links TRBV11-2 to TRBJ2-7; 9 bases line up with TRBD2. Germline V CDR1 and CDR2: SGHAT, FQNNGV. The J segment lost 3 bases and the V segment lost 5 bases, leaving 8 bases of the junction unmatched. CDR3 size: 15 residues. CDR3 nucleotides: TGTGCCAGCAGCCCCCTAGCGGGAAAAAGCTACGAGCAGTACTTC. It translates to CASSPLAGKSYEQYF.

The chain joins TRBV27 to TRBJ1-1; the D is unclear. This CDR3 is built from 14 residues. Between the trimmed V and J ends, which lost 0 bases and 4 bases, there was a span of 9 bases. Germline V gene data show CDR1 as MNHEY and CDR2 as SMNVEV (reference sequence). The CDR3 bases are TGTGCCAGCAGTTTATCATTCGGTGTCACTGAAGCTTTCTTT. It encodes CASSLSFGVTEAFF.

The V gene is TRBV18, the J gene TRBJ2-1; TRBD1 is a possible D gene (5 bases). The CDR3 totals 15 residues. Between the trimmed V and J ends, which lost 4 bases and 6 bases, there was a span of 16 bases. Looked up from germline, CDR1 is KGHSH and CDR2 is LQKENI. CDR3 DNA: TGTGCCAGCTCACTAACGAAGGGGAAGGGCAATGAGCAGTTCTTC. Its protein is CASSLTKGKGNEQFF.

A few counts support this clone. This chain links TRBV28 with TRBJ2-7; 10 positions agree with TRBD2. Germline CDR1 and CDR2: MDHEN and SYDVKM. With V trimmed by 4 bases and J by 3 bases, 6 bases remained unmatched. The CDR3 spans 15 residues. Here the CDR3 reads CASSSPGLAFYEQYF. CDR3 in DNA: TGTGCCAGCAGTTCACCGGGACTAGCGTTCTACGAGCAGTACTTC.

V usage is TRBV7-8 and J usage is TRBJ2-3; no reliable D call. Germline CDR1 is SGHVS and CDR2 is FQNEAQ. This CDR3 has 13 residues. V was cut by 2 bases and J by 6 bases, with 9 bases left in between. The DNA of the CDR3 is TGTGCCAGCAGCTTACTGGGCTCCGATACGCAGTATTTT. It encodes CASSLLGSDTQYF.

This clone was counted only a few times. The chain joins TRBV23-1 to TRBJ2-5; D call uncertain. TRBV23-1 counts as an open reading frame of uncertain function. Trimming shortened V by 7 bases and J by 2 bases, and 14 bases separated the two germline ends. This CDR3 has 14 amino acids. The CDR3 coding sequence is TGCGCCAGCATTTCCTACGGCCTACAAGAGACCCAGTACTTC. It codes for CASISYGLQETQYF.

The chain joins TRBV7-8 to TRBJ2-1; weak D call: TRBD1 (6 bases). V was cut by 3 bases and J by 2 bases, with 11 bases left in between. The CDR3 covers 15 residues. CDR1 is SGHVS, CDR2 FQNEAQ, per germline. The CDR3 sequence: CASSLQGHTYNEQFF. The CDR3 DNA follows: TGTGCCAGCAGCTTGCAGGGGCATACCTACAATGAGCAGTTCTTC.

The V call is TRBV7-2, the J call TRBJ2-2; D is unclear. The CDR3 consists of 13 residues. V was trimmed by 4 bases and J by 6 bases, leaving 9 bases between them. In germline, CDR1 is SGHTA, CDR2 FQGNSA. CDR3 DNA: TGTGCCAGCAGCTCCTTAGTTTCCGGGGAGCTGTTTTTT. Translation gives CASSSLVSGELFF.

The chain joins TRBV7-9 to TRBJ2-3; TRBD2 agrees at 14 bases. The length of the CDR3 is 16 residues. Looked up from germline, CDR1 is SEHNR and CDR2 is FQNEAQ (reference sequence). Trimming at V came to 3 bases and at J to 2 bases, leaving 1 base not matched to a gene. The CDR3 sequence: CASSLTSGRATDTQYF. The CDR3 DNA is TGTGCCAGCAGCTTGACTAGCGGGAGGGCCACAGATACGCAGTATTTT.

The rearrangement links TRBV7-6 to TRBJ1-1; possibly TRBD1 for D (6 bases). Germline V gene data show CDR1 as SGHVS and CDR2 as FNYEAQ. CDR3 size: 17 residues. V dropped 1 base and J dropped 0 bases, with 15 bases sitting between them. In DNA form, the CDR3 reads TGTGCCAGCAGCTTAGATGGACAGCCCTTCATGAACACTGAAGCTTTCTTT. It translates to CASSLDGQPFMNTEAFF.

J is TRBJ2-5 and V is TRBV4-2, with D uncertain. The ends were cut back, 4 bases at V and 2 bases at J, with 11 bases in the middle. This CDR3 spans 14 amino acids. Germline CDR1 LGHNA, CDR2 YNFKEQ. The CDR3 spells CASSPHIAQETQYF. The CDR3, as DNA: TGTGCCAGCAGCCCACATATAGCTCAAGAGACCCAGTACTTC.

The gene calls are TRBV4-1 and TRBJ2-1, with 8 bases fitting TRBD2. The trim removed 1 base at V and 7 bases at J, leaving 12 bases unmatched. The length of the CDR3 is 17 residues. Germline CDR1 MGHRA, CDR2 YSYEKL. DNA of the CDR3: TGCGCCAGCAGCCAAGTGGATTTGGGACTAGTCTATAATGAGCAGTTCTTC. Translated, it gives CASSQVDLGLVYNEQFF.

The chain carries TRBV9 and TRBJ2-3; possibly TRBD2 for D (6 bases). CDR1 is SGDLS and CDR2 is YYNGEE in the germline V gene. Trimming removed 7 bases at V and 4 bases at J, with 22 bases between. CDR3 size: 16 residues. The CDR3 nucleotides are TGTGCCAGCTCGTCGGGAGCCAATTTCCGGGCAGATACGCAGTATTTT. This codes for CASSSGANFRADTQYF.